This TCR beta chain originates from a study of T cells after yellow fever vaccination. Study observations and caveats: High-abundance clonotypes from the bulk population could contaminate FACS-sorted repertoires. Reappearance after the booster was observed for most primary-vaccination clones (around 96% CD4, just over 85% CD8).

At least ten counts were recorded for this clonotype. Its antigen is undetermined. Researchers made TCR cDNA using 5'RACE template switching, and this step added a universal primer site and UMIs. A single record per CDR3 protein comes from TCRdb applying MiXCR to the 5' RACE reads. The sample records a few hundred thousand distinct CDR3 sequences, under 3.5% being singletons. The CDR3 sequence is 14 residues long. The V gene end was trimmed by 4 bases and the J gene end by 2 bases; junction bases not matched to a gene: 5. CDR1 SQVTM and CDR2 ANQGSEA come from the germline V gene. This specimen was CD4+ T cells sorted from PBMCs, taken 10 days after the yellow fever booster vaccination. This TCR derives from a man younger than 35 who received the YFV17D yellow fever vaccine. The chain links TRBV29-1 to TRBJ2-1; 7 bases line up with TRBD2. The CDR3 coding sequence is TGCAGCGTTGTTCTAGCGGAGACCTACAATGAGCAGTTCTTC. Encoded protein: CSVVLAETYNEQFF.